This record concerns one T cell receptor beta chain sequence. Its antigen is not identified. These data are taken from a study of shared clonotypes between healthy human individuals. As for the study in general: Samples came from two female and a few male donors aged 18 to 49.

Study observations and caveats: Between a handful of donors, naive CD4 clonotypes were shared at a level of about 5%.

Terminally differentiated effector memory CD45RA+ cells were excluded by CCR7 positive selection of CD45RO-negative cells. Original processing methods: Owing to the provision of junction-only sequences devoid of quality scores by immunoSEQ, filtering differed. Here immunoSEQ multiplex PCR was the method, and the copy in TCRdb shows in-frame clones only, minus some. That table is the source of V, J and clone size, and D and trimming were worked out from the DNA. This table holds 2 million to 2.5 million clones, 85% to 95% found once. The source is a man aged 18 to 29 in good health. Some clones in this sample may be carry-over from other donors' samples. The sequenced sample was naive CD8+ T cells from PBMCs.

The CDR3 DNA sequence: TGCGCCAGCAGCCAAGTGTTCGAGCGGGACAGCGAGCAGTACTTC. This sequence encodes CASSQVFERDSEQYF. This chain connects TRBV4-1 to TRBJ2-7; D may be TRBD1 or TRBD2 (7 bases each). CDR1 MGHRA and CDR2 YSYEKL come from the germline V gene. The CDR3 extends over 15 amino acids. Deletions cut 1 base from V and 6 bases from J, with 16 bases between.